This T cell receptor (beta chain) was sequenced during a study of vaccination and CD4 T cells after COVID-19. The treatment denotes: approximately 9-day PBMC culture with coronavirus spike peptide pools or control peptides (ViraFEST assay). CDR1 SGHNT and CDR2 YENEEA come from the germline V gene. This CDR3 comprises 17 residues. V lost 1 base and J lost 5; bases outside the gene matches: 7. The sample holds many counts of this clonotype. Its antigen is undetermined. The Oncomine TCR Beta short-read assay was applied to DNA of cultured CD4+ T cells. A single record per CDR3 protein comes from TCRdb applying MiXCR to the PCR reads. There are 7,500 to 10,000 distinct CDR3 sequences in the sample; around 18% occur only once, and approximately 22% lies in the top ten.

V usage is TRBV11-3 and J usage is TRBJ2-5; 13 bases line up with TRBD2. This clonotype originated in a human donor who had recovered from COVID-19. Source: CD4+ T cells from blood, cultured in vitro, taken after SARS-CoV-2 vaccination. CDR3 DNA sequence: TGTGCCAGCAGCTTAGGAACTAGCGGGGGGGCTCCGGAGACCCAGTACTTC. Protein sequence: CASSLGTSGGAPETQYF. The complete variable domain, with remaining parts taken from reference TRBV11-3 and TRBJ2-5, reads EAGVVQSPRYKIIEKKQPVAFWCNPISGHNTLYWYLQNLGQGPELLIRYENEEAVDDSQLPKDRFSAERLKGVDSTLKIQPAELGDSAVYLCASSLGTSGGAPETQYFGPGTRLLVL.